This record looks at one TCR beta chain sequence and its context. The CDR3 runs to 16 residues. Between the trimmed V and J ends, which lost 0 bases and 2 bases, there was a span of 15 bases. Germline V gene sequence: CDR1 SGHRS, CDR2 YFSETQ. This sample is drawn from a study of shared clonotypes between healthy human individuals. The assay ran at deep level. Original handling: Filtering of immunoSEQ junctional sequences could not match full-length read filtering. Method: immunoSEQ multiplex PCR; TCRdb's copy keeps in-frame clones and lacks some. V and J calls and clone size are as listed in that table; D and trimming were resolved from the DNA. The sample includes 1.4 million to 1.5 million clones, roughly 96% seen only once; the top ten take approximately 1.2%.

The source material was naive CD4+ T cells sorted from blood. Stated subset: CD45RA+ positively selected. The sequence was obtained from a man between 25 and 39 years old in good health. The chain uses TRBV5-1 and TRBJ2-7; D perhaps matches TRBD1 (6 bases). CDR3 amino acids: CASSLVPGQRAYEQYF. For the CDR3, the DNA is TGCGCCAGCAGCTTGGTGCCGGGACAAAGGGCCTACGAGCAGTACTTC.